The rows below give T cell receptor beta chains drawn from one sample of a study of blood T cell repertoires in COVID-19. Assay used: immunoSEQ multiplex PCR; TCRdb lists only in-frame clones, some missing. The sample consists of hundreds of thousands of clones, roughly nine tenths of them appearing once. Source material: PBMCs or T cells enriched from blood (not recorded which). The receptors shown here come from a young man who had recovered from COVID-19. Each CDR3 is given with its conserved first and last residue. Fields, in order: J gene, V gene, clone size, D gene, CDR3 protein, CDR3 DNA. A D gene is named only where the DNA matches it firmly. Clone size is stated in some rows and not others, as once, few, many or a class when expanded.

J gene: TRBJ2-2; V gene: TRBV2; clone size: .; D gene: .; CDR3 protein: CAGGVNTGELFF; CDR3 DNA: TGTGCCGGAGGGGTGAACACCGGGGAGCTGTTTTTT
J gene: TRBJ2-2; V gene: TRBV5-4; clone size: .; D gene: TRBD2; CDR3 protein: CASTTSLLAGGNTGELFF; CDR3 DNA: TGTGCCAGCACCACCAGCTTACTAGCGGGAGGGAACACCGGGGAGCTGTTTTTT
J gene: TRBJ1-1; V gene: TRBV11-2; clone size: .; D gene: TRBD1; CDR3 protein: CASRSTGGTEAFF; CDR3 DNA: TGTGCCAGCAGATCAACAGGGGGCACTGAAGCTTTCTTT
J gene: TRBJ2-5; V gene: TRBV28; clone size: .; D gene: .; CDR3 protein: CASSLRGTQETQYF; CDR3 DNA: TGTGCCAGCAGTTTAAGAGGTACCCAAGAGACCCAGTACTTC
J gene: TRBJ2-1; V gene: TRBV9; clone size: .; D gene: .; CDR3 protein: CASREGGSSYNEQFF; CDR3 DNA: TGTGCCAGCAGAGAAGGGGGTAGTTCCTACAATGAGCAGTTCTTC
J gene: TRBJ1-5; V gene: TRBV19; clone size: .; D gene: .; CDR3 protein: CASSIPGRNNQPQHF; CDR3 DNA: TGTGCCAGTAGTATCCCCGGTAGAAACAATCAGCCCCAGCATTTT
J gene: TRBJ2-1; V gene: TRBV14; clone size: .; D gene: .; CDR3 protein: CASSRGRGIRYNEQFF; CDR3 DNA: TGTGCCAGCAGCCGAGGTAGGGGCATAAGGTACAATGAGCAGTTCTTC
J gene: TRBJ2-2; V gene: TRBV6-5; clone size: .; D gene: TRBD2; CDR3 protein: CASIAGGSTGELFF; CDR3 DNA: TGTGCCAGCATAGCGGGAGGGAGCACCGGGGAGCTGTTTTTT
J gene: TRBJ2-2; V gene: TRBV5-8; clone size: .; D gene: TRBD2; CDR3 protein: CASSPARGGSTGELFF; CDR3 DNA: TGTGCCAGCAGCCCTGCGCGGGGGGGTTCCACCGGGGAGCTGTTTTTT
J gene: TRBJ1-1; V gene: TRBV9; clone size: .; D gene: .; CDR3 protein: CASSARVNTEAFF; CDR3 DNA: TGTGCCAGCAGCGCGAGGGTGAACACTGAAGCTTTCTTT
J gene: TRBJ2-2; V gene: TRBV3-1/TRBV3-2; clone size: .; D gene: .; CDR3 protein: CASSPTGRLKTGELFF; CDR3 DNA: TGTGCCAGCAGCCCGACCGGTAGACTAAAAACCGGGGAGCTGTTTTTT
J gene: TRBJ2-7; V gene: TRBV5-1; clone size: .; D gene: TRBD1; CDR3 protein: CASRYGTGGEQYF; CDR3 DNA: TGCGCCAGCAGATACGGGACAGGGGGTGAGCAGTACTTC
J gene: TRBJ2-3; V gene: TRBV3-1/TRBV3-2; clone size: once; D gene: .; CDR3 protein: CASSQSAGSTDTQYF; CDR3 DNA: TGTGCCAGCAGCCAGTCAGCGGGTTCCACAGATACGCAGTATTTT
J gene: TRBJ1-2; V gene: TRBV27; clone size: few; D gene: .; CDR3 protein: CASSFLPLTLTDGYTF; CDR3 DNA: TGTGCCAGCAGTTTTTTACCCCTTACCCTGACAGATGGCTACACCTTC
J gene: TRBJ2-1; V gene: TRBV27; clone size: .; D gene: TRBD2; CDR3 protein: CASSLIVGLAATSSYNEQFF; CDR3 DNA: TGTGCCAGCAGTTTAATCGTGGGACTAGCGGCTACCAGCTCCTACAATGAGCAGTTCTTC
J gene: TRBJ1-2; V gene: TRBV28; clone size: .; D gene: TRBD1; CDR3 protein: CASSFRTGATMAYGYTF; CDR3 DNA: TGTGCCAGCAGTTTCAGGACAGGGGCCACCATGGCCTATGGCTACACCTTC
J gene: TRBJ1-1; V gene: TRBV2; clone size: once; D gene: .; CDR3 protein: CATSGGSGGTEAFF; CDR3 DNA: TGTGCCACCTCGGGGGGCTCGGGAGGGACTGAAGCTTTCTTT